The next 2 T cell receptor beta chains were all read from a single sample in a study of shared T cell receptors in the human thymus. Data came from immunoSEQ multiplex PCR; TCRdb stores just in-frame clones and leaves some out. The sample comprises around 730,000 clones, 80% to 90% of which are singletons, and 0.0095% to 0.011% rests with the top ten. The same sample was also studied in work on human thymus T cells.

The sample was thymocytes. Every receptor here comes from a girl under three years old with a congenital heart defect.

This clone has a handful of counts. This chain connects TRBV18 to TRBJ1-2, with TRBD1 matching 7 bases. The V gene end was trimmed by 6 bases and the J gene end by 2 bases; junction bases not matched to a gene: 6. CDR1 is KGHSH, CDR2 LQKENI, per germline. The CDR3 loop spans 14 amino acids. CDR3: CASSRLQGNYGYTF. CDR3 nucleotide sequence: TGTGCCAGCTCCCGCCTACAGGGGAACTATGGCTACACCTTC.

V gene TRBV9 combines with J gene TRBJ2-2; 9 bases are a match to TRBD2. Germline CDR1 is SGDLS and CDR2 is YYNGEE. With 3 bases clipped from V and 8 bases from J, the junction kept 14 bases outside the gene matches. CDR3 length: 17 residues. CDR3 protein: CASSDHMTSGLPGELFF. The CDR3 DNA reads as TGTGCCAGCAGCGACCACATGACTAGCGGCCTCCCTGGGGAGCTGTTTTTT.